These T cell receptor beta chains were read from a single sample in a study of cytomegalovirus exposure and HLA in healthy donors. Produced via immunoSEQ multiplex PCR; TCRdb's table is partial and in-frame only. This table has under 200,000 clones, about 79% appearing once. Sequencing input: PBMCs. These receptor sequences come from a woman in her 50s in good health and CMV-seronegative. Each CDR3 is given with its conserved first and last residue. The order of the fields is J gene, D gene, clone size, V gene, CDR3 protein, CDR3 DNA. D genes are given only for firm matches. The listing skips clone size in some rows; elsewhere it reads once, few, many or a size class.

TRBJ1-2	.	.	TRBV6-4	CASSREQGNDGYTF	TGTGCCAGCAGTCGGGAACAGGGCAACGATGGCTACACCTTC
TRBJ1-1	.	.	TRBV14	CASSLPRGRDTEAFF	TGTGCCAGCAGCCTCCCCAGGGGTCGTGACACTGAAGCTTTCTTT
TRBJ2-7	.	few	TRBV10-2	CASSESSASYEQYF	TGCGCCAGCAGTGAGTCTAGCGCCTCCTACGAGCAGTACTTC
TRBJ2-7	.	once	TRBV19	CASSISDPRSSYEQYF	TGTGCCAGTAGTATATCAGATCCTAGGAGCTCCTACGAGCAGTACTTC
TRBJ2-3	.	.	TRBV4-3	CASSKGQTSTDTQYF	TGCGCCAGCAGCAAAGGGCAGACTAGCACAGATACGCAGTATTTT
TRBJ2-5	TRBD2	.	TRBV5-4	CASSPLAGVGETQYF	TGTGCCAGCAGCCCACTAGCGGGAGTTGGAGAGACCCAGTACTTC
TRBJ2-1	.	.	TRBV5-1	CASSLPGTAYNEQFF	TGCGCCAGCAGCTTACCAGGGACTGCTTACAATGAGCAGTTCTTC
TRBJ1-2	.	.	TRBV4-3	CASSQEMTANYGYTF	TGCGCCAGCAGCCAAGAGATGACAGCTAACTATGGCTACACCTTC
TRBJ2-5	.	.	TRBV11-2	CASSLEPRPETQYF	TGTGCCAGCAGCTTAGAACCTAGGCCAGAGACCCAGTACTTC
TRBJ2-2	TRBD1	.	TRBV6-5	CASTPQTGWSGELFF	TGTGCCAGCACCCCACAGACAGGGTGGTCCGGGGAGCTGTTTTTT
TRBJ2-1	TRBD2	.	TRBV5-1	CASSSGTIPSGSSYNEQFF	TGCGCCAGCAGCTCCGGAACTATACCTAGCGGGAGCTCCTACAATGAGCAGTTCTTC